This T cell receptor beta chain was identified in a study of CD49a tissue-resident CD8 T cells in human skin (dated by TCRdb to 2016 to 2017). Regarding the study in general: Subsets of tissue-resident memory CD8+ T cells in human skin, defined by their expression of CD49a, CD69 and CD103, were what the study examined.

For this clone: What this receptor recognizes is not known. It has no much larger one-base neighbor in the sample; base qualities were not kept.

CDR1 and CDR2 were assigned from the germline V gene as WSHSY and SAAADI. The CDR3 runs 17 amino acids, cysteine and phenylalanine included. Left in the record is the CDR3 DNA by itself, 51 bases read in frame from the first base. For this chain, trimming is 8 bases at the V end and 0 bases at the J end, and the number of junction bases without a gene match is 15. In sorted CD8+ T cells obtained from the blood, dermis and epidermis of about 5 healthy donors, TCR beta CDR3 regions were analysed. Both blood and skin samples were provided by each TCR-sequenced donor, and all TCR-sequenced donors were healthy individuals. CD8+ T cell populations were isolated by sorting before TCR beta sequencing. Libraries were built with the immunoSEQ multiplex PCR assay. Per the original workflow: How frequently each TCR V beta family was used was compared between the sorted CD8+ T cell populations from blood, dermis and epidermis. TCRdb mirrors the immuneACCESS table, restricted to in-frame sequences. Some clones are absent from its copies; in checked studies, under half trace to an unresolved V gene, and the reason for the others is unknown. V and J calls and clone size follow that table, whereas D and trimming were derived from the DNA. For this sample there are some 1,500 clones; around two thirds appear just once. The top ten clones comprise roughly a third of the sample.

The sequenced sample was CLA- CD8+ effector memory T cells sorted from blood. Recombination linked TRBV10-2 to TRBJ2-7, with 8 bases matching TRBD2. This clonotype was obtained from a human donor in good health. The DNA sequence follows: TGCGCCAGCGAGAAACAGGGTGTAGCGGGACTCTCCTACGAGCAGTACTTC. This encodes CASEKQGVAGLSYEQYF.